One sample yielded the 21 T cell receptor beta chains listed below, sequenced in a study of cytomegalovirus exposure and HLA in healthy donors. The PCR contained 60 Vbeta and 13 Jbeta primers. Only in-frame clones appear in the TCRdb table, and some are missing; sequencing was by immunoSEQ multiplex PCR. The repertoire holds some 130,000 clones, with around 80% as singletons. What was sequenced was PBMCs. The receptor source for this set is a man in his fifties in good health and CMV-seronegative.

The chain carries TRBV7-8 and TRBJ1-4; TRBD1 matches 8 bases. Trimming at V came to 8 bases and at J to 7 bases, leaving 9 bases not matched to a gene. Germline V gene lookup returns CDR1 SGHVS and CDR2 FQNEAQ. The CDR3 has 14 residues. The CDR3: CASGSTGVSEKLFF. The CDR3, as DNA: TGTGCCAGCGGATCGACAGGGGTATCTGAAAAACTGTTTTTT.

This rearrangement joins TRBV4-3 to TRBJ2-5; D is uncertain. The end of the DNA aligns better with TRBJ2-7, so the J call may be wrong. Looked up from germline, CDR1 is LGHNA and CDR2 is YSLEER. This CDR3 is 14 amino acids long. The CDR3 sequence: CASSQVILSHEQYF. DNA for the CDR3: TGCGCCAGCAGCCAAGTAATCTTATCCCACGAGCAGTACTTC.

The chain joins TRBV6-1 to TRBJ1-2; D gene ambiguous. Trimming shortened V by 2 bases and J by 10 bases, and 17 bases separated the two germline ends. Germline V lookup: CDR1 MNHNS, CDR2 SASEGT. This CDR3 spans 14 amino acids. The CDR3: CASSEFDRRGDYTF. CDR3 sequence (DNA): TGTGCCAGCAGTGAATTCGACCGCCGGGGAGACTACACCTTC.

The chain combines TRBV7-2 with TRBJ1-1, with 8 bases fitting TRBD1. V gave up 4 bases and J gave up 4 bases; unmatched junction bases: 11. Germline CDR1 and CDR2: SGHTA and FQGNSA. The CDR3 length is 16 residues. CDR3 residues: CASSSTGAPMFTEAFF. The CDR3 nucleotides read TGTGCCAGCAGCTCGACAGGGGCCCCGATGTTCACTGAAGCTTTCTTT.

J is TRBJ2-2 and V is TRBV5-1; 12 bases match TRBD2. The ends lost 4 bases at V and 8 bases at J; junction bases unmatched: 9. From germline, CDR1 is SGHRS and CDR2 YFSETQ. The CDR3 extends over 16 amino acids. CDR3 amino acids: CASSPGLAGPQGELFF. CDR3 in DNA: TGCGCCAGCAGCCCCGGACTAGCGGGGCCCCAAGGGGAGCTGTTTTTT.

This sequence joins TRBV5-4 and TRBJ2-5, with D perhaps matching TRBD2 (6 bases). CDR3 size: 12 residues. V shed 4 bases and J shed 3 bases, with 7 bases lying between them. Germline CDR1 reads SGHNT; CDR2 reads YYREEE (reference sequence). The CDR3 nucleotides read TGTGCCAGCAGCCAGCGGGAAGAGACCCAGTACTTC. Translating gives CASSQREETQYF.

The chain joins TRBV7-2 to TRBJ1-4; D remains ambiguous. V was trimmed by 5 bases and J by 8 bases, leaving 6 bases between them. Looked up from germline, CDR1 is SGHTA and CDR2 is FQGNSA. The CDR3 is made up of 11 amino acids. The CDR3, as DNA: TGTGCCAGCAGCCAGACAGAAAAACTGTTTTTT. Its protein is CASSQTEKLFF.

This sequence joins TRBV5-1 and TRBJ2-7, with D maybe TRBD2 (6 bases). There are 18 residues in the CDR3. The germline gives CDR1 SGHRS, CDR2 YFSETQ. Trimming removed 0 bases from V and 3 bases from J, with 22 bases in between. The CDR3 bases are TGCGCCAGCAGCTTGGCCCTCGGGGGACCCTCTACCTACTACGAGCAGTACTTC. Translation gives CASSLALGGPSTYYEQYF.

The CDR3 spells CASSQLSSGGGNEQFF. The CDR3 nucleotides are TGCGCCAGCAGCCAACTATCTAGCGGGGGAGGAAATGAGCAGTTCTTC. V gene TRBV4-3 combines with J gene TRBJ2-1, with TRBD2 matching 10 bases. The germline V gene has CDR1 LGHNA and CDR2 YSLEER. This CDR3 contains 16 residues. The V gene end was trimmed by 2 bases and the J gene end by 7 bases; junction bases not matched to a gene: 8.

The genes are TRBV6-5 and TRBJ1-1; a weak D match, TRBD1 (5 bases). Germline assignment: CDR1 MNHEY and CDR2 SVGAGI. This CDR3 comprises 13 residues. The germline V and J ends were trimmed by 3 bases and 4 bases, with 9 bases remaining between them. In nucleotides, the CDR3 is TGTGCCAGCAGTTATAACCAGGGCACTGAAGCTTTCTTT. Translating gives CASSYNQGTEAFF.

The CDR3 DNA reads as TGTGCCAGCAGCGTAAGCGGGGGGGTCTACAATGAGCAGTTCTTC. Its protein product is CASSVSGGVYNEQFF. The chain joins TRBV7-3 to TRBJ2-1, with 10 bases lining up with TRBD2. The CDR3 has 15 residues. CDR1 is SGHTA, CDR2 FQGTGA, per germline. V shed 5 bases and J 3 bases; nucleotides not matched to a gene: 4.

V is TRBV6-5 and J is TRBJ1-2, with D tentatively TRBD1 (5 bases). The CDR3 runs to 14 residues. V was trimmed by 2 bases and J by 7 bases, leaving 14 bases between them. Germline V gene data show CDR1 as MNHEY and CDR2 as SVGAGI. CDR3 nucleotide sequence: TGTGCCAGCAGTTACGGGGGGACGGGCGGTGGCTACACCTTC. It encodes CASSYGGTGGGYTF.

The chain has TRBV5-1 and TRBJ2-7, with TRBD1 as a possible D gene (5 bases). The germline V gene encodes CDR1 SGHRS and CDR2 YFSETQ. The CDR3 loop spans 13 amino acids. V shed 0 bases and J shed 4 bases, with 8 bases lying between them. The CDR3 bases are TGCGCCAGCAGCTTGGAGACAGAGTACGAGCAGTACTTC. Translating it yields CASSLETEYEQYF.

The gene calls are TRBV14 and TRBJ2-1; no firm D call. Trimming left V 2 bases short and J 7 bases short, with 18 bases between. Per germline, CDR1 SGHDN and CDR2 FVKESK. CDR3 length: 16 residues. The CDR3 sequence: CASSQLALSPRNEQFF. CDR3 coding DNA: TGTGCCAGCAGCCAATTGGCCCTCTCCCCCAGGAATGAGCAGTTCTTC.

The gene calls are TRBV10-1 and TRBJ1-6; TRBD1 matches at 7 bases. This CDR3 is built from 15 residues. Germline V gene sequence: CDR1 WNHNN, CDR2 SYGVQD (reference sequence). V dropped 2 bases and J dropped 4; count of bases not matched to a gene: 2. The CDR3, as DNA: TGCGCCAGCAGTGAGCGGGGACAGTATAATTCACCCCTCCACTTT. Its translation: CASSERGQYNSPLHF.

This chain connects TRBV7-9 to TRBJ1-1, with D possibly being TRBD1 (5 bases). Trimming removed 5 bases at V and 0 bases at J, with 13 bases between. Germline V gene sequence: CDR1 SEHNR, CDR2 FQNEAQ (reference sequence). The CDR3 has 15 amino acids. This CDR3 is CASSPKGLLNTEAFF. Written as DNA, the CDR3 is TGTGCCAGCAGCCCAAAGGGACTATTGAACACTGAAGCTTTCTTT.

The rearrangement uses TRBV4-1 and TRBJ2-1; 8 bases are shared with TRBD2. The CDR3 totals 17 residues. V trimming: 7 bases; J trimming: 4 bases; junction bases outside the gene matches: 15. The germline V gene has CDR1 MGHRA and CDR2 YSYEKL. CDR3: CASTRTILRGGYNEQFF. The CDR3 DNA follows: TGCGCCAGCACCCGAACAATCCTACGGGGGGGATACAATGAGCAGTTCTTC.

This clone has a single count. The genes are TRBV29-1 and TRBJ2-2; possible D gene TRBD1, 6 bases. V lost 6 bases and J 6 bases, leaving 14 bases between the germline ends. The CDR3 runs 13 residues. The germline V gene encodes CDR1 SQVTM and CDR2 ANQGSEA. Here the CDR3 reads CSVNRERAGELFF. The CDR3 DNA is TGCAGCGTAAACAGGGAACGGGCCGGGGAGCTGTTTTTT.

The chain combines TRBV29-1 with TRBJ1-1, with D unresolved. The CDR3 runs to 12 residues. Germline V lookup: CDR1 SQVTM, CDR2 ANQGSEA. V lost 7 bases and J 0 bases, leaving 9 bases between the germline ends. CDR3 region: CSAERLNTEAFF. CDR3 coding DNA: TGCAGCGCCGAGAGATTGAACACTGAAGCTTTCTTT.

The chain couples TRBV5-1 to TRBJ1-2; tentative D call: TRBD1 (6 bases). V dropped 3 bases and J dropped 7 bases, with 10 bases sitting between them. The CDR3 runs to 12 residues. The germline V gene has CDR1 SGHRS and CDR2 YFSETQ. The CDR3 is CASSSQGAGYTF. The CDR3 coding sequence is TGCGCCAGCAGCTCACAGGGAGCTGGCTACACCTTC.

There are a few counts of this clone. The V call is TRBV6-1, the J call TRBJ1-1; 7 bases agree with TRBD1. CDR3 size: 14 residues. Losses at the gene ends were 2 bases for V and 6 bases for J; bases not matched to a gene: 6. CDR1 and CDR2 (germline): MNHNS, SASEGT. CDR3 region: CASSERQGFPEAFF. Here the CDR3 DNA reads TGTGCCAGCAGTGAAAGACAGGGATTTCCTGAAGCTTTCTTT.